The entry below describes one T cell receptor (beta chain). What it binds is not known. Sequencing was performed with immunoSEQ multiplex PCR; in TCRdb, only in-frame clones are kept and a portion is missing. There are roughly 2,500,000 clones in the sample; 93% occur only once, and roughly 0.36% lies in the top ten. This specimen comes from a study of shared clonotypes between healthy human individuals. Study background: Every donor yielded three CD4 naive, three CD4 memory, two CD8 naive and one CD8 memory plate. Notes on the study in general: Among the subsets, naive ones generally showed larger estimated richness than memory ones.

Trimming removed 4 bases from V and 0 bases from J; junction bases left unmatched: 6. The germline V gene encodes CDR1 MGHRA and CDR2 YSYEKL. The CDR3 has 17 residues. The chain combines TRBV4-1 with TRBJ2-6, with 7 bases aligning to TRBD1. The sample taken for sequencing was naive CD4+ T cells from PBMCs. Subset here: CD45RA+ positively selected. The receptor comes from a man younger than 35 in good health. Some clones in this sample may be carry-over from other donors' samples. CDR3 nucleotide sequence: TGCGCCAGCAGCCCAGGACAGGCTCGCTCTGGGGCCAACGTCCTGACTTTC. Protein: CASSPGQARSGANVLTF.